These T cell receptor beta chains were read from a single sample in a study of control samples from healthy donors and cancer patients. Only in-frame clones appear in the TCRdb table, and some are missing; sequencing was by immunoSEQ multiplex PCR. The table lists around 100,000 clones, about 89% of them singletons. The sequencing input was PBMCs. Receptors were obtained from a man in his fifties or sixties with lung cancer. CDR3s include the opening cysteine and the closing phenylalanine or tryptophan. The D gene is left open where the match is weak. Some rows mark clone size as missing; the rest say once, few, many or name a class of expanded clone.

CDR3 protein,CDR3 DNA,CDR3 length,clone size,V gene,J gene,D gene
CASRPGQGGGQPQHF,TGTGCCAGCAGACCTGGACAAGGCGGTGGTCAGCCCCAGCATTTT,15,-,TRBV2,TRBJ1-5,-
CASSLYGNQPQHF,TGTGCCAGCAGCTTATACGGCAATCAGCCCCAGCATTTT,13,-,TRBV13,TRBJ1-5,-
CASSPGRDNRETQYF,TGTGCCAGCTCACCCGGCCGGGACAATAGAGAGACCCAGTACTTC,15,-,TRBV18,TRBJ2-5,-
CASSLDWDREGEKLFF,TGCGCCAGCAGCCTAGATTGGGACAGGGAGGGTGAAAAACTGTTTTTT,16,-,TRBV5-1,TRBJ1-4,TRBD1
CASSPRRAETQYF,TGTGCCAGCAGTCCCCGCAGGGCAGAGACCCAGTACTTC,13,once,TRBV12-3/TRBV12-4,TRBJ2-5,-
CAISEDGGITDTQYF,TGTGCCATCAGTGAGGACGGGGGGATCACAGATACGCAGTATTTT,15,few,TRBV10-3,TRBJ2-3,TRBD2
CASSQGQRNEKLFF,TGTGCCAGCAGCCAGGGACAGCGTAATGAAAAACTGTTTTTT,14,-,TRBV5-4,TRBJ1-4,TRBD1
CASSLDGDYGYTF,TGCGCCAGCAGCTTGGACGGGGACTATGGCTACACCTTC,13,-,TRBV5-1,TRBJ1-2,-
CASSQGTGGYMTEAFF,TGTGCCAGCAGCCAAGGAACAGGGGGTTATATGACTGAAGCTTTCTTT,16,-,TRBV14,TRBJ1-1,TRBD1
CASITALSYNEQFF,TGTGCCAGCATAACAGCTTTATCCTACAATGAGCAGTTCTTC,14,-,TRBV6-6,TRBJ2-1,-
CASSLSRNTEAFF,TGTGCCAGCAGTTTATCCAGGAACACTGAAGCTTTCTTT,13,-,TRBV12-3/TRBV12-4,TRBJ1-1,-
CASSAEASTGGYGYTF,TGCGCCAGCAGCGCGGAAGCGTCCACTGGAGGCTATGGCTACACCTTC,16,-,TRBV5-1,TRBJ1-2,-
CASRRTGGENTEAFF,TGTGCCAGCAGGCGGACAGGGGGCGAGAACACTGAAGCTTTCTTT,15,-,TRBV13,TRBJ1-1,TRBD1
CATSDSQQGVNSPLHF,TGTGCCACCAGTGACTCCCAGCAGGGGGTGAATTCACCCCTCCACTTT,16,-,TRBV24-1,TRBJ1-6,TRBD1
CASSWDVGGLNEQFF,TGTGCCAGCAGCTGGGACGTCGGGGGGCTCAATGAGCAGTTCTTC,15,-,TRBV25-1,TRBJ2-1,-
CASSLKVSGTLYNEQFF,TGTGCCAGCAGCTTAAAAGTGTCAGGGACCCTCTACAATGAGCAGTTCTTC,17,-,TRBV7-3,TRBJ2-1,-
CASSIVAGSRETQYF,TGTGCCAGTAGTATTGTGGCAGGGAGTCGCGAGACCCAGTACTTC,15,-,TRBV19,TRBJ2-5,-
CASSSSIGYGYGYTF,-,15,-,TRBV6-6,TRBJ1-2,-
CASSLGTGQETQYF,TGTGCCAGCAGCTTAGGGACAGGGCAAGAGACCCAGTACTTC,14,-,TRBV7-6,TRBJ2-5,TRBD1
CRALVRDTQYF,TGCAGGGCCCTGGTGAGAGATACGCAGTATTTT,11,-,TRBV29-1,TRBJ2-3,-
CASSQVPGGASGNTIYF,TGCGCCAGCAGCCAAGTTCCAGGAGGGGCCTCTGGAAACACCATATATTTT,17,-,TRBV4-1,TRBJ1-3,-
CASSQRQLQETQYF,TGTGCCAGCTCACAGCGACAGTTACAAGAGACCCAGTACTTC,14,-,TRBV18,TRBJ2-5,-
CASSLGDRGRNGELFF,TGCGCCAGCAGCTTGGGGGACAGGGGAAGAAACGGGGAGCTGTTTTTT,16,-,TRBV5-1,TRBJ2-2,TRBD1
CASRRAGANVLTF,TGTGCCAGCAGAAGGGCTGGGGCCAACGTCCTGACTTTC,13,-,TRBV7-8,TRBJ2-6,-
CASSKAIASPCTDTQYF,TGTGCCAGCAGCAAAGCTATCGCTAGTCCTTGCACAGATACGCAGTATTTT,17,once,TRBV21-1,TRBJ2-3,-
CASSAQGANSPLHF,TGTGCCAGCAGTGCCCAGGGCGCGAATTCACCCCTCCACTTT,14,-,TRBV6-4,TRBJ1-6,-
CASNVFGQGTNIQYF,TGTGCCAGTAATGTGTTCGGACAGGGGACAAACATTCAGTACTTC,15,-,TRBV19,TRBJ2-4,TRBD1
CASSAHETGYIGTDTQYF,TGCGCCAGCAGCGCTCACGAGACAGGGTACATCGGCACAGATACGCAGTATTTT,18,-,TRBV5-1,TRBJ2-3,TRBD1
CASSHKDRRTEAFF,TGCGCCAGCAGCCATAAGGACAGGCGCACTGAAGCTTTCTTT,14,-,TRBV4-1,TRBJ1-1,TRBD1
CASSPREGRNTEAFF,TGTGCCAGCTCACCACGTGAGGGGAGGAACACTGAAGCTTTCTTT,15,-,TRBV18,TRBJ1-1,-
CASRLGLAAIHQPQHF,TGTGCAAGTCGCTTAGGTCTCGCGGCAATTCATCAGCCCCAGCATTTT,16,-,TRBV12-2,TRBJ1-5,-
CASSFSGFRREQYF,TGTGCCAGCAGCTTTTCAGGGTTTCGTCGCGAGCAGTACTTC,14,few,TRBV7-2,TRBJ2-7,-
CASSPQGADTEAFF,TGTGCCAGCAGCCCTCAAGGGGCGGACACTGAAGCTTTCTTT,14,-,TRBV7-3,TRBJ1-1,-
CASSQAGGYNEQFF,TGTGCCAGCAGTCAAGCGGGGGGGTACAATGAGCAGTTCTTC,14,once,TRBV6-1,TRBJ2-1,TRBD2
CASSLAGGNQPQHF,TGTGCCAGCAGCCTGGCTGGGGGCAATCAGCCCCAGCATTTT,14,-,TRBV3-1/TRBV3-2,TRBJ1-5,-
CATEAWGTGELFF,TGCGCCACCGAAGCATGGGGGACCGGGGAGCTGTTTTTT,13,-,TRBV10-2,TRBJ2-2,-
CASSEQPSQGDYTF,TGTGCCAGCAGCGAGCAACCTTCACAGGGAGACTACACCTTC,14,-,TRBV6-5,TRBJ1-2,-
CASSDNSPLHF,TGTGCCAGCAGCGACAATTCACCCCTCCACTTT,11,-,TRBV3-1/TRBV3-2,TRBJ1-6,-
CASSYWDRGTDTQYF,TGTGCCAGCAGTTACTGGGACAGGGGTACAGATACGCAGTATTTT,15,-,TRBV5-6,TRBJ2-3,TRBD1
CASSQRTNRAAQF,TGTGCCAGCAGCCAGCGTACGAATAGGGCGGCGCAATTT,13,few,TRBV16,TRBJ1-3,-
CASSLRGGGSPLHF,TGTGCCAGCAGTCTCAGGGGCGGAGGGTCACCCCTCCACTTT,14,-,TRBV3-1/TRBV3-2,TRBJ1-6,-
CASARAFF,TGTGCCAGCGCAAGGGCTTTCTTT,8,-,TRBV9,TRBJ1-1,-
CASTKGRPSYEQYF,TGTGCCAGCACCAAAGGTCGCCCTTCCTACGAGCAGTACTTC,14,-,TRBV6-6,TRBJ2-7,-
CASSPPRAGASTQYF,TGTGCCAGCAGCCCCCCTCGGGCGGGGGCGAGTACGCAGTATTTT,15,-,TRBV9,TRBJ2-3,-
CASSKGRPLIQETQYF,TGCGCCAGCAGTAAGGGGAGGCCGCTCATCCAAGAGACCCAGTACTTC,16,-,TRBV10-2,TRBJ2-5,-
CASSLAGNGANVLTF,TGTGCCAGCAGCTTAGCGGGAAACGGGGCCAACGTCCTGACTTTC,15,once,TRBV7-2,TRBJ2-6,-
CASSPSDRSRGYTF,TGCGCCAGCAGCCCCTCGGACAGGTCCAGAGGCTACACCTTC,14,-,TRBV5-1,TRBJ1-2,TRBD1
CASSVPGGGLGSSGYTF,TGTGCCAGCAGTGTCCCTGGGGGGGGGCTAGGATCTTCCGGCTACACCTTC,17,-,TRBV25-1,TRBJ1-2,-
CASSGTRSYNEQFF,TGTGCCAGCAGTGGGACTCGTTCCTACAATGAGCAGTTCTTC,14,-,TRBV2,TRBJ2-1,-